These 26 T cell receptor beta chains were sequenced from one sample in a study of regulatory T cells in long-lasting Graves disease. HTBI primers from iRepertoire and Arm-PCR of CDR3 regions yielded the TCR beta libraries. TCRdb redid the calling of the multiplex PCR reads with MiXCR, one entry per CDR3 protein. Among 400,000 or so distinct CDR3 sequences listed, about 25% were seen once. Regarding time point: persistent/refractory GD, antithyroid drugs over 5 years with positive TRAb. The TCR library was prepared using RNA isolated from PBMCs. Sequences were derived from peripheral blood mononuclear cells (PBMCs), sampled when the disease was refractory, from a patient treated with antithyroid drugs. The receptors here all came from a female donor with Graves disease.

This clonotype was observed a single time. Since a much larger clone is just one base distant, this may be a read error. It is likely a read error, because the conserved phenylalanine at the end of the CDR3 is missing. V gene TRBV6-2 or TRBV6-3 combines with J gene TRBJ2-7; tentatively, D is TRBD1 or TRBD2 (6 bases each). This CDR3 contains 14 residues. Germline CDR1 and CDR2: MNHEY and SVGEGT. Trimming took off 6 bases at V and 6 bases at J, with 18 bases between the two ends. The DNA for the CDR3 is TGTGCCAGCAGGCGGGACCAGGGGTCGGGCGAGCAGTACCTC. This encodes CASRRDQGSGEQYL.

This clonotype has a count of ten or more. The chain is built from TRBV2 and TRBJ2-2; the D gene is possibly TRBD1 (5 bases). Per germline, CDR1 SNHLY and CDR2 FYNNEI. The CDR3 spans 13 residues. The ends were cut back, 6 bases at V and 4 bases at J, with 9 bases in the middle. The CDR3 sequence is CASRQGSTGELFF. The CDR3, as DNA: TGTGCCAGCAGGCAGGGAAGCACCGGGGAGCTGTTTTTT.

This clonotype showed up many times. DNA for the CDR3: TGTGCCAGCAGTCTCCCTGGACTAGCGGCCTCCTACGAGCAGTACTTC. It is translated as CASSLPGLAASYEQYF. The chain is built from TRBV6-1 and TRBJ2-7, with 10 bases that match TRBD2. The CDR3 is 16 amino acids. Germline V gene lookup returns CDR1 MNHNS and CDR2 SASEGT. Trimming cost V 5 bases and J 0 bases; bases outside gene matches: 7.

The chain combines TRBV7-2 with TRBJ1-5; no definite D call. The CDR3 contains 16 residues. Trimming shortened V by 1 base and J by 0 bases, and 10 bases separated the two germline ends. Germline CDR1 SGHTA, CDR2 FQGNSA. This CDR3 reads CASSLDPGYSNQPQHF. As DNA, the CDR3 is TGTGCCAGCAGCTTAGATCCGGGGTATAGCAATCAGCCCCAGCATTTT.

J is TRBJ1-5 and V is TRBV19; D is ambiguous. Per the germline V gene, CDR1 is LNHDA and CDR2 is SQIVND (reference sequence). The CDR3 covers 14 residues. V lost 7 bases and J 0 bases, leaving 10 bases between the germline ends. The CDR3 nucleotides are TGTGCCAGTATACCCCGGGATAGCAATCAGCCCCAGCATTTT. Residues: CASIPRDSNQPQHF.

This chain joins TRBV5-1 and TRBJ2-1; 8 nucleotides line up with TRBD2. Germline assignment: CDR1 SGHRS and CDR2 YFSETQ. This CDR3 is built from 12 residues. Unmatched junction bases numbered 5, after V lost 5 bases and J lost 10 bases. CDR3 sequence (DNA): TGCGCCAGCAGGATAAGCGGGAGCGAGCAGTTCTTC. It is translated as CASRISGSEQFF.

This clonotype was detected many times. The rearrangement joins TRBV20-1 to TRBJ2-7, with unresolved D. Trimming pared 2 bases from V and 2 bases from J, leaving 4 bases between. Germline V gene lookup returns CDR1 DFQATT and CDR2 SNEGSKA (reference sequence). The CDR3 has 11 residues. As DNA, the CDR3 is TGCAGTGCTAGACAGACCTACGAGCAGTACTTC. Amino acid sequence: CSARQTYEQYF.

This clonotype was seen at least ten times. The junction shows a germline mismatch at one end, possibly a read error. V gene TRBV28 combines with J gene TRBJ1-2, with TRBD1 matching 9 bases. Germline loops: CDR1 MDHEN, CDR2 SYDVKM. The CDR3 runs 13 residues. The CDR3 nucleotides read TGCGCCAGCAGCCCCGGGACAGGGTTCGGCTACACCTTC. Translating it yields CASSPGTGFGYTF.

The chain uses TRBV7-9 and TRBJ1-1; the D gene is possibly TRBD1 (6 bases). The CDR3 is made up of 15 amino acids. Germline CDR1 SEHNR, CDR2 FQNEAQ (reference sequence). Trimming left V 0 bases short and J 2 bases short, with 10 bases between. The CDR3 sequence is CASSLAGGENTEAFF. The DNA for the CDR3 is TGTGCCAGCAGCTTAGCCGGGGGCGAAAACACTGAAGCTTTCTTT.

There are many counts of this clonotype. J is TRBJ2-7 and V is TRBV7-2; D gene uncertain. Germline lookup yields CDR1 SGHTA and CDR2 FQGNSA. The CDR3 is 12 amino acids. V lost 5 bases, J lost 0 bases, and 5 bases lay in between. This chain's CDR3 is CASSENSYEQYF. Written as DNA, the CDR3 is TGTGCCAGCAGCGAAAACTCCTACGAGCAGTACTTC.

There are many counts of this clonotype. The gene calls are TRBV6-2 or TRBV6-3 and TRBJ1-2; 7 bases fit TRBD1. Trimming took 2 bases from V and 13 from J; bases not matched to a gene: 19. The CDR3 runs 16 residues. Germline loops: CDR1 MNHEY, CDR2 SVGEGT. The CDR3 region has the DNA TGTGCCAGCAGTTACACCAACAGGGGACCGGAAGATGAACGCACCTTC. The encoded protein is CASSYTNRGPEDERTF.

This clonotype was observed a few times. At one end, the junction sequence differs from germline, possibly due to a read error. In nucleotides, the CDR3 is TGTGCCAGCAGTTTTGGGTCCGCCCCTGAAGCTTCCTTT. Residues: CASSFGSAPEASF. The chain links TRBV12-3 or TRBV12-4 to TRBJ1-1; D not resolved. This CDR3 comprises 13 residues.

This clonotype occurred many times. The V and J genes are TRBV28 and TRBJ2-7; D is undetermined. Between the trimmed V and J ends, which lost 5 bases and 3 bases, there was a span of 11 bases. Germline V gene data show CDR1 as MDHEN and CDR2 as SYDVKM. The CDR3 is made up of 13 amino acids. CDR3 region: CASSPRTNYEQYF. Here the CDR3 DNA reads TGTGCCAGCAGTCCAAGAACGAACTACGAGCAGTACTTC.

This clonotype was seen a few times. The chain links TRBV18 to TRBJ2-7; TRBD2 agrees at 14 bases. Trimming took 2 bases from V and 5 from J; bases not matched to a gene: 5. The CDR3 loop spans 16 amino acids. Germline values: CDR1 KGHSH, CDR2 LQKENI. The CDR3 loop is CASSPVGLAGAHEQYF. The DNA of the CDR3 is TGTGCCAGCTCACCAGTGGGACTAGCGGGAGCTCACGAGCAGTACTTC. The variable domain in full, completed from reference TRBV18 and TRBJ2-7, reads NAGVMQNPRHLVRRRGQEARLRCSPMKGHSHVYWYRQLPEEGLKFMVYLQKENIIDESGMPKERFSAEFPKEGPSILRIQQVVRGDSAAYFCASSPVGLAGAHEQYFGPGTRLTVT.

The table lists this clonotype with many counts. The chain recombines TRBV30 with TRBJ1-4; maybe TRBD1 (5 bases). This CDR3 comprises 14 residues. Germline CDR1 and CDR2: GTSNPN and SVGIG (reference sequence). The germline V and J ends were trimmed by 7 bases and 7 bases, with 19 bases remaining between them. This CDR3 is CALEVTGTGEKLFF. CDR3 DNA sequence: TGTGCCTTGGAAGTAACCGGGACTGGTGAAAAACTGTTTTTT.

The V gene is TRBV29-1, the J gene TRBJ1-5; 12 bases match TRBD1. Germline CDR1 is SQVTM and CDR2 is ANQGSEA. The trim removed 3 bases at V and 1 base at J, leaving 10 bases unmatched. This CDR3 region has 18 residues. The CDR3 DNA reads TGCAGCGTTGATTGGGGGACAGGGGGCGCCTTAAGCAATCAGCCCCAGCATTTT. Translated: CSVDWGTGGALSNQPQHF.

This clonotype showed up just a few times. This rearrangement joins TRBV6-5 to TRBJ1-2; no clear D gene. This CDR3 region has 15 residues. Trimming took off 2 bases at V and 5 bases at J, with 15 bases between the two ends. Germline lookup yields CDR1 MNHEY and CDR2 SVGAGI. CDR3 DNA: TGTGCCAGCAGTTACAGGGCGCCCGGTGATTATGGCTACACCTTC. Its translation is CASSYRAPGDYGYTF.

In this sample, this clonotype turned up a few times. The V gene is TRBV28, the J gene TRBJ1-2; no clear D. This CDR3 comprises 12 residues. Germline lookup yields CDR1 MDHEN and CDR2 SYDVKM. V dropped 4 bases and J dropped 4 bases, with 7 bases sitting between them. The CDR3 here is CASSYSFYGYTF. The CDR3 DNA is TGTGCCAGCAGTTACAGTTTCTATGGCTACACCTTC.

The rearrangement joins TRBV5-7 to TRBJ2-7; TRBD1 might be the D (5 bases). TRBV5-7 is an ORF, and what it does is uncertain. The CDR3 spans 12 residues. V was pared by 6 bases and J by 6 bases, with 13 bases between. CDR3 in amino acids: CASTPTAREQYF. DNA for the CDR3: TGTGCCAGCACACCGACAGCACGCGAGCAGTACTTC.

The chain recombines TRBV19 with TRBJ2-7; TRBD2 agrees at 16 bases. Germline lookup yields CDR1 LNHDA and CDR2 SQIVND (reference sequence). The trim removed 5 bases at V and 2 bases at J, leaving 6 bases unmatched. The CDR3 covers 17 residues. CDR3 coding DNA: TGTGCCAGTAGTCCGGGACTAGCGGGAGGGCCTCCCTACGAGCAGTACTTC. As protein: CASSPGLAGGPPYEQYF.

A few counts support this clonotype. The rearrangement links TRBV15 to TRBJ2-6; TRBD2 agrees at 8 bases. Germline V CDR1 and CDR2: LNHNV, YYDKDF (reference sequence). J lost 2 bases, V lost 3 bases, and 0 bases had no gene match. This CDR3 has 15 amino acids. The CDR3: CATSSSGAGANVLTF. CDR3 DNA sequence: TGTGCCACCAGCAGTAGCGGGGCTGGGGCCAACGTCCTGACTTTC.

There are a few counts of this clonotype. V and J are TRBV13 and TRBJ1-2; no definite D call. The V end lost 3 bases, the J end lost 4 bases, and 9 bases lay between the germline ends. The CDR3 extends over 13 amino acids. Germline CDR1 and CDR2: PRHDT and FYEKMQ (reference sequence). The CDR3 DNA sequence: TGTGCCAGCAGCTTGCGATCCGGCTATGGCTACACCTTC. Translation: CASSLRSGYGYTF.

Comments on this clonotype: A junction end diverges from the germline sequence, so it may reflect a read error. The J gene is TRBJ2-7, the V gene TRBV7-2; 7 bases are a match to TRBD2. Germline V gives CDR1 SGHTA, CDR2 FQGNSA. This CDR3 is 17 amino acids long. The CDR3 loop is CASSLASGGTGGYERYF. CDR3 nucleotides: TGTGCCAGCAGCTTAGCGAGCGGCGGGACGGGAGGCTACGAGCGGTACTTC.

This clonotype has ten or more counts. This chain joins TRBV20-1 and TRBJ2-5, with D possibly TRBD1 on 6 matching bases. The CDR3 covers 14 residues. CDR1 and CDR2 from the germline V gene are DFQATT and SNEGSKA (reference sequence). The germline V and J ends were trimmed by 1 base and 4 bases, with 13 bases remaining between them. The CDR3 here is CSARASSRGETQYF. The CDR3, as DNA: TGCAGTGCTAGAGCCTCCTCCAGGGGAGAGACCCAGTACTTC.

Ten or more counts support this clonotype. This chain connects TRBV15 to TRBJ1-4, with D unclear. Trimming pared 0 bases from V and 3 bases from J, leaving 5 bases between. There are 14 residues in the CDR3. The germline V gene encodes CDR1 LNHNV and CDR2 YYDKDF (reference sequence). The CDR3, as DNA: TGTGCCACCAGCAGAGATCGGCCTAATGAAAAACTGTTTTTT. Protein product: CATSRDRPNEKLFF.

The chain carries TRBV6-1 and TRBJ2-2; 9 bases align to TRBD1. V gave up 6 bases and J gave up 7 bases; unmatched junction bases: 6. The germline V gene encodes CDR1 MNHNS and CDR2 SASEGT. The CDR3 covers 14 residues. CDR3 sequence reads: CASRGQGKGGELFF. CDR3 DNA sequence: TGTGCCAGCAGAGGACAGGGGAAGGGCGGGGAGCTGTTTTTT.